These 17 T cell receptor beta chains originate from one sample sequenced in a study of cytomegalovirus exposure and HLA in healthy donors. The PCR was carried out with 60 Vbeta primers and 13 Jbeta primers. The repertoire was sequenced with immunoSEQ multiplex PCR; TCRdb's copy has only in-frame clones and lacks some. The sample has 77,000 or so clones; more than 65% are singletons. The sample comprised PBMCs. The receptors were sampled from a man between 70 and 80 years old in good health and CMV-seropositive.

In this sample, this clone turned up a few times. This chain uses TRBV30 with TRBJ1-2, with D possibly being TRBD1 (5 bases). The germline CDR1 and CDR2 sequences are GTSNPN and SVGIG (reference sequence). The CDR3 runs to 11 residues. The V end lost 3 bases, the J end lost 3 bases, and 5 bases lay between the germline ends. CDR3 residues: CAWSRDYGYTF. The CDR3 DNA is TGTGCCTGGAGCAGGGACTATGGCTACACCTTC.

The chain uses TRBV6-4 and TRBJ1-1, with D perhaps matching TRBD1 (6 bases). The CDR3 covers 18 residues. Trimming took off 2 bases at V and 0 bases at J, with 19 bases between the two ends. CDR1 and CDR2 (germline): MRHNA, SNTAGT. In DNA, the CDR3 is TGTGCCAGCAGTGACAAGGCAAGGGGGTGGGGAATGAACACTGAAGCTTTCTTT. Translation: CASSDKARGWGMNTEAFF.

This clone was recorded once. The chain uses TRBV10-3 and TRBJ1-1, with 7 bases that match TRBD1. Trimming cost V 2 bases and J 1 base; bases outside gene matches: 1. The CDR3 covers 14 residues. The germline CDR1 and CDR2 sequences are ENHRY and SYGVKD. As DNA, the CDR3 is TGTGCCATCAGTGAGGACAGGGCGAACACTGAAGCTTTCTTT. This gives the protein CAISEDRANTEAFF.

CDR3: CSVDQGAGTEAFF. The CDR3 region has the DNA TGCAGCGTTGATCAGGGGGCGGGTACTGAAGCTTTCTTT. V gene TRBV29-1 combines with J gene TRBJ1-1, with TRBD1 matching 8 bases. With 3 bases clipped from V and 5 bases from J, the junction kept 5 bases outside the gene matches. The CDR3 loop spans 13 amino acids. Germline V gene data show CDR1 as SQVTM and CDR2 as ANQGSEA.

The chain uses TRBV25-1 and TRBJ2-2; D is possibly TRBD1 (6 bases). V gave up 4 bases and J gave up 4 bases, with 16 bases separating them. CDR3 length: 16 amino acids. CDR1 is MGHDK and CDR2 is SYGVNS in the germline V gene. The CDR3 is CASSGAGDTSTGELFF. The CDR3 DNA reads as TGTGCCAGCAGTGGGGCAGGGGACACCAGCACCGGGGAGCTGTTTTTT.

The chain combines TRBV7-9 with TRBJ1-2, with 7 bases matching TRBD1. J gave up 8 bases and V 1 base, and 7 bases lay outside the gene matches. CDR3 length equals 14 residues. CDR1 SEHNR and CDR2 FQNEAQ come from the germline V gene (reference sequence). The CDR3 here is CASSLVEGATGYTF. DNA of the CDR3: TGTGCCAGCAGCTTAGTAGAGGGGGCGACGGGCTACACCTTC.

Notes on this clone: At one of its ends the junction is not consistent with the germline gene, which may arise from a read error. The chain carries TRBV4-2 and TRBJ1-4; 9 bases fit TRBD1. Looked up from germline, CDR1 is LGHNA and CDR2 is YNFKEQ. The CDR3 has 17 residues. CDR3 residues: CASSQPAGTGSNEKLFF. In nucleotides, the CDR3 is TGTGCTAGCAGCCAACCTGCCGGGACAGGGTCTAATGAAAAACTGTTTTTT.

The chain uses TRBV4-1 and TRBJ2-5; 14 positions agree with TRBD2. This CDR3 region has 16 residues. From germline, CDR1 is MGHRA and CDR2 YSYEKL. CDR3 in amino acids: CASSWRLAGGQETQYF. The CDR3 DNA sequence: TGCGCTAGTTCTTGGAGACTAGCGGGGGGGCAAGAGACCCAGTACTTC.

The gene calls are TRBV4-1 and TRBJ2-7; D gene ambiguous. CDR1 is MGHRA, CDR2 YSYEKL, per germline. The CDR3 loop spans 15 amino acids. Trimming took 0 bases from V and 2 from J, leaving 11 bases between them. This CDR3 reads CASSQDRGSTYEQYF. In nucleotides, the CDR3 is TGCGCCAGCAGCCAAGATCGCGGTAGTACCTACGAGCAGTACTTC.

This clone is a singleton in its sample. This chain's CDR3 is CASSDQTSAYYNEQFF. The CDR3 region has the DNA TGTGCCAGCAGCGATCAAACTAGCGCCTACTACAATGAGCAGTTCTTC. The rearrangement uses TRBV9 and TRBJ2-1; 7 nucleotides line up with TRBD2. Germline CDR1 reads SGDLS; CDR2 reads YYNGEE. The CDR3 is 16 residues long. V shed 3 bases, J shed 3 bases, and the junction held 9 bases outside the gene matches.

This chain connects TRBV9 to TRBJ2-3; D uncertain. V shed 1 base and J shed 4 bases, with 10 bases lying between them. Germline-derived CDR1 and CDR2 are SGDLS and YYNGEE. CDR3 size: 14 residues. CDR3 nucleotide sequence: TGTGCCAGCAGCGTATTGGGCACCCCAGATACGCAGTATTTT. It translates to CASSVLGTPDTQYF.

The V gene is TRBV7-2, the J gene TRBJ2-7; 10 bases agree with TRBD2. The CDR3 extends over 16 amino acids. CDR1 is SGHTA and CDR2 is FQGNSA in the germline V gene. J was trimmed by 0 bases and V by 2 bases; bases with no gene match: 4. CDR3 region: CASSLLAGGSSYEQYF. For the CDR3, the DNA is TGTGCCAGCAGCTTATTAGCGGGGGGCTCCTCCTACGAGCAGTACTTC.

CDR3 DNA: TGTGCCAGCAGCTTACCACAGGGGGCCAACACCGGGGAGCTGTTTTTT. Its protein is CASSLPQGANTGELFF. V usage is TRBV5-4 and J usage is TRBJ2-2, with TRBD1 identical over 9 bases. The CDR3 runs to 16 residues. Unmatched junction bases numbered 4, after V lost 2 bases and J lost 2 bases. Germline V CDR1 and CDR2: SGHNT, YYREEE (reference sequence).

V and J are TRBV7-2 and TRBJ1-5, with TRBD1 identical over 7 bases. Germline V gene lookup returns CDR1 SGHTA and CDR2 FQGNSA. The CDR3 is 15 residues long. The J segment lost 2 bases and the V segment lost 2 bases, leaving 3 bases of the junction unmatched. The CDR3: CASSLQGVGNQPQHF. CDR3 coding DNA: TGTGCCAGCAGCTTACAGGGGGTGGGCAATCAGCCCCAGCATTTT.

The CDR3 bases are TGTGCCAGCAGTGAAGGCCAACCGAGCCAGGCGTACGAGCAGTACTTC. It is translated as CASSEGQPSQAYEQYF. The chain links TRBV2 to TRBJ2-5; D uncertain. The J call could be wrong; TRBJ2-7 is a better fit for the DNA end. This CDR3 comprises 16 residues. CDR1 SNHLY and CDR2 FYNNEI come from the germline V gene.

The V gene is TRBV6-5, the J gene TRBJ1-4; possibly TRBD1 for D (6 bases). The germline V gene has CDR1 MNHEY and CDR2 SVGAGI. The length of the CDR3 is 15 residues. Trimming left V 1 base short and J 3 bases short, with 9 bases between. The CDR3 bases are TGTGCCAGCAGTTACTTGGGGGCCTCTAATGAAAAACTGTTTTTT. Protein sequence: CASSYLGASNEKLFF.

The chain uses TRBV9 and TRBJ1-6; D gene uncertain. Looked up from germline, CDR1 is SGDLS and CDR2 is YYNGEE. This CDR3 region has 14 residues. Trimming left V 5 bases short and J 7 bases short, with 13 bases between. The CDR3 region is CASRDQRSNSPLHF. In DNA form, the CDR3 reads TGTGCCAGCAGGGATCAGAGGTCAAATTCACCCCTCCACTTT. The full variable domain, in which reference TRBV9 and TRBJ1-6 provide the parts outside the CDR3, is DSGVTQTPKHLITATGQRVTLRCSPRSGDLSVYWYQQSLDQGLQFLIQYYNGEERAKGNILERFSAQQFPDLHSELNLSSLELGDSALYFCASRDQRSNSPLHFGNGTRLTVT.